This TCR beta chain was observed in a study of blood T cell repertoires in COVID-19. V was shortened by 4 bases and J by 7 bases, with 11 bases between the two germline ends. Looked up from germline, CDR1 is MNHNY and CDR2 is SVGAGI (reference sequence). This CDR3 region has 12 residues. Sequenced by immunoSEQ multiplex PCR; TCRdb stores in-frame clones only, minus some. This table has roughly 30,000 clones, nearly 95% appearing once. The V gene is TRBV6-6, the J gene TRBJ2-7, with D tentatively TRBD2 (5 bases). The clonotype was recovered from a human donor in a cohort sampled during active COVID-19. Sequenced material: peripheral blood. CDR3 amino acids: CASSFVEREQYF. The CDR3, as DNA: TGTGCCAGCAGTTTCGTGGAGCGGGAGCAGTACTTC.